This TCR beta chain derives from a study of OX40 agonist ivuxolimab in advanced cancers. Study-wide findings and caveats: Some nonresponders also had low normalized T-cell clonal expansion.

Patients who had autoimmune disease history or got systemic immunosuppression were left out. TCRdb's table, derived via immunoSEQ multiplex PCR, lists solely in-frame clones and lacks some. There are about 58,000 clones in the sample; less than 85% occur only once, and approximately 3% lies in the top ten. V lost 1 base, J lost 7 bases, and 13 bases stayed unmatched. CDR1 is MGHRA and CDR2 is YSYEKL in the germline V gene. CDR3 length equals 17 residues. About this clone: The target antigen is unknown.

This specimen consisted of CD4+ or CD8+ T cells sorted from blood, obtained in a trial of the OX40 agonist ivuxolimab. This sequence originates from an adult with an advanced solid tumor such as melanoma, head and neck, liver or kidney cancer. The chain links TRBV4-1 to TRBJ2-3; TRBD2 matches at 8 bases. Here the CDR3 reads CASSQGPLGGGRNTQYF. The CDR3 DNA reads as TGCGCCAGCAGCCAAGGTCCTCTCGGCGGGGGGCGGAATACGCAGTATTTT.